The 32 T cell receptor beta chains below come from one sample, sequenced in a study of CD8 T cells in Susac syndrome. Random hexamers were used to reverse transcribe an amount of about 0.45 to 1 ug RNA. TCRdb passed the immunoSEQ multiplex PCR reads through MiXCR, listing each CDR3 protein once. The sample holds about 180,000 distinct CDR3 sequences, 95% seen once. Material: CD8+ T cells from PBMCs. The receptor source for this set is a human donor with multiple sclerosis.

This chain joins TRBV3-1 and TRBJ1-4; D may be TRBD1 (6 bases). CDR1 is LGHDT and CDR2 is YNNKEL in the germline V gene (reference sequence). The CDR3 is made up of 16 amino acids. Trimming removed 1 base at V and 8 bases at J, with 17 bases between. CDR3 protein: CASSQAGGLFDEKLFF. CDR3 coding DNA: TGTGCCAGCAGCCAAGCGGGGGGGCTGTTTGACGAAAAACTGTTTTTT.

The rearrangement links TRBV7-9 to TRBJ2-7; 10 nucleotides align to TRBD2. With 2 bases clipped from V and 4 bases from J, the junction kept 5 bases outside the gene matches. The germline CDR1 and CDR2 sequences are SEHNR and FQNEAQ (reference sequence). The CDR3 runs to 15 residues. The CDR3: CASSLRSGGNYEQYF. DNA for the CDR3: TGTGCCAGCAGCTTACGTAGCGGGGGGAATTACGAGCAGTACTTC.

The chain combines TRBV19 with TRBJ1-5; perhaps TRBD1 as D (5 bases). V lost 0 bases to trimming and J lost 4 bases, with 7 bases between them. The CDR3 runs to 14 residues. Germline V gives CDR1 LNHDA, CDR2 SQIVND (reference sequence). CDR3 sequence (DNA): TGTGCCAGTAGTATAGAACAGGATAATCAGCCCCAGCATTTT. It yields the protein CASSIEQDNQPQHF.

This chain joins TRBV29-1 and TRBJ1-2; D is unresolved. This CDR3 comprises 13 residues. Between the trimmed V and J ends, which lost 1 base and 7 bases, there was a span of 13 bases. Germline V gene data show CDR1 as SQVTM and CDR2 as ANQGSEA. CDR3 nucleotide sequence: TGCAGCGTTGAAGGGGCCGACGTGGGTGGCTACACCTTC. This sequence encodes CSVEGADVGGYTF.

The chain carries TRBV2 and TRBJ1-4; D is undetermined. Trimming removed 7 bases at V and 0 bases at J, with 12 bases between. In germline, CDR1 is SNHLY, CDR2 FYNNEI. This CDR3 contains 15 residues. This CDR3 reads CASTQELATNEKLFF. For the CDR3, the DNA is TGTGCCAGCACCCAGGAACTTGCAACTAATGAAAAACTGTTTTTT.

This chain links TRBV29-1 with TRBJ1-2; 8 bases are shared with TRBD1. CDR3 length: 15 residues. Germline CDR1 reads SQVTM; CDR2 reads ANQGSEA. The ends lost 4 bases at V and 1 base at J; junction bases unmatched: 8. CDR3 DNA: TGCAGCGTTGGGGACAGGAGCCCTTTTAACTATGGCTACACCTTC. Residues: CSVGDRSPFNYGYTF.

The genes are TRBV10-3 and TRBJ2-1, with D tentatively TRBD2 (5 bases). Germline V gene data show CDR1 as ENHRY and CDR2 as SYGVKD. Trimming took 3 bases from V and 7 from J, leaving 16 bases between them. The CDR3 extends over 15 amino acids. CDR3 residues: CAISDLVGRGNEQFF. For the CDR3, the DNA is TGTGCCATCAGTGATTTAGTTGGGAGAGGGAATGAGCAGTTCTTC.

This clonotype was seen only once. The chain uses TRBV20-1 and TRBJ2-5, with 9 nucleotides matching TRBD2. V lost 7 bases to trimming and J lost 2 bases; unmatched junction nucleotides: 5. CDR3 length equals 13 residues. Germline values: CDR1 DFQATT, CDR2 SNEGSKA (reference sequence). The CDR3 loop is CSGTSADQETQYF. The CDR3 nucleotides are TGCAGTGGGACTAGCGCAGATCAAGAGACCCAGTACTTC.

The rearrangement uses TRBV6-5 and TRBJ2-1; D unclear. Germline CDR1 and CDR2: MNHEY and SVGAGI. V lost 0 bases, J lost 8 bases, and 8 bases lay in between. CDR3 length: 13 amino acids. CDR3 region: CASSYSRIDEQFF. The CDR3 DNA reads TGTGCCAGCAGTTACTCCCGAATCGATGAGCAGTTCTTC.

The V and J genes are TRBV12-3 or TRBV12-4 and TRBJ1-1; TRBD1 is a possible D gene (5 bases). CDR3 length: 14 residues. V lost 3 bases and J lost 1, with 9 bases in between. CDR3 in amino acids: CASSFSGRNTEAFF. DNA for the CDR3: TGTGCCAGCAGTTTTTCGGGGCGGAACACTGAAGCTTTCTTT.

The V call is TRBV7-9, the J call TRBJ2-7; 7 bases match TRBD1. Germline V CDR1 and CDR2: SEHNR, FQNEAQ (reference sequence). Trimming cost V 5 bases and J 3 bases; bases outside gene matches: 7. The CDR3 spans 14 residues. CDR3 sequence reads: CASSPETGYYEQYF. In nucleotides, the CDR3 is TGTGCCAGCAGCCCGGAGACAGGGTACTACGAGCAGTACTTC. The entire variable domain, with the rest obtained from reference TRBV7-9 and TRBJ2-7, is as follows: DTGVSQNPRHKITKRGQNVTFRCDPISEHNRLYWYRQTLGQGPEFLTYFQNEAQLEKSRLLSDRFSAERPKGSFSTLEIQRTEQGDSAMYLCASSPETGYYEQYFGPGTRLTVT.

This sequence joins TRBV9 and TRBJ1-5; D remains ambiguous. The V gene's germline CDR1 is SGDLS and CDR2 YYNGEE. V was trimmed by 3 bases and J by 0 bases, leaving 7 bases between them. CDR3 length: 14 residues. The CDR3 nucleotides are TGTGCCAGCAGCGAGTACGGTAGCAATCAGCCCCAGCATTTT. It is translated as CASSEYGSNQPQHF.

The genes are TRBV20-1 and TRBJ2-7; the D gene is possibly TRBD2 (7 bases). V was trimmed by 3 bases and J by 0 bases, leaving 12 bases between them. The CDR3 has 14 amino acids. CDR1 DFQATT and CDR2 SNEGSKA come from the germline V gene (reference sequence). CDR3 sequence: CSARGGGSSYEQYF. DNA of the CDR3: TGCAGTGCTAGGGGGGGCGGGAGCTCCTACGAGCAGTACTTC.

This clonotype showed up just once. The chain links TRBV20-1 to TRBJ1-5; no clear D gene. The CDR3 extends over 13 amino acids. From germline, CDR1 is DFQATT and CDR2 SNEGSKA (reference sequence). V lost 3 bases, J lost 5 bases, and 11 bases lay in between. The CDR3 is CSARDGLHQPQHF. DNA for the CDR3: TGCAGTGCTAGGGACGGATTGCATCAGCCCCAGCATTTT.

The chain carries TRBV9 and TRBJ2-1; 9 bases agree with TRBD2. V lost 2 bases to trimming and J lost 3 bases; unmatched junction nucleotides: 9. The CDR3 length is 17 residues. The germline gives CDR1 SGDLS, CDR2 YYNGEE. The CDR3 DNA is TGTGCCAGCAGCGTGGTAGCGGGGGACACTATCTACAATGAGCAGTTCTTC. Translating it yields CASSVVAGDTIYNEQFF.

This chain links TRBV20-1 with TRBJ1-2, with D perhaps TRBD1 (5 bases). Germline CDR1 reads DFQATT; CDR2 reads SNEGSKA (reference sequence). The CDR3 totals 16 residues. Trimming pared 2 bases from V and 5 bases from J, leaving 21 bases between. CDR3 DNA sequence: TGCAGTGCTAGAAGGGGCAGAGCCTGGCCTTGGTATGGCTACACCTTC. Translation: CSARRGRAWPWYGYTF.

CDR3 coding DNA: TGTGCCACCAGTGGGGCTAGTAGCAACGAGCAGTACTTC. This gives the protein CATSGASSNEQYF. The chain combines TRBV15 with TRBJ2-7, with D maybe TRBD1 (5 bases). V dropped 6 bases and J dropped 5 bases, with 14 bases sitting between them. Germline V gene data show CDR1 as LNHNV and CDR2 as YYDKDF (reference sequence). This CDR3 comprises 13 residues.

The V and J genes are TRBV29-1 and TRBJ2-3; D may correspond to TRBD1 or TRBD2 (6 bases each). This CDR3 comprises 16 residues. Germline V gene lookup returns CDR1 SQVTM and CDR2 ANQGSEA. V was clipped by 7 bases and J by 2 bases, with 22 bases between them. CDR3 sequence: CSGYKGVRDSTDTQYF. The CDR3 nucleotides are TGCAGCGGATATAAGGGGGTGCGGGATTCCACAGATACGCAGTATTTT.

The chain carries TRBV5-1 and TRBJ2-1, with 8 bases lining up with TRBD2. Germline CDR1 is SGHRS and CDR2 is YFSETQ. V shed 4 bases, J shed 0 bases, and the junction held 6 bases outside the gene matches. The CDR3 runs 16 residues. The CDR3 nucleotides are TGCGCCAGCAGCCCCCGACTAGCGAACTCCTACAATGAGCAGTTCTTC. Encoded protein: CASSPRLANSYNEQFF.

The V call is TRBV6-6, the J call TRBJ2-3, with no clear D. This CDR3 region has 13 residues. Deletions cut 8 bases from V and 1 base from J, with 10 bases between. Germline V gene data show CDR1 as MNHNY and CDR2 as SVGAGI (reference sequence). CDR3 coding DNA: TGTGCCAGCGGGCCGCAAGGCACAGATACGCAGTATTTT. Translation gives CASGPQGTDTQYF.

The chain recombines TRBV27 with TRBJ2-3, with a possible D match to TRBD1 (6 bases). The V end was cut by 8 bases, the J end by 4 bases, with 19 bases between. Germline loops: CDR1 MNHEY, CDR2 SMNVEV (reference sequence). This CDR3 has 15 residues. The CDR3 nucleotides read TGTGCCAGCCGGCGAGGGGGAGCAGCCGCAGATACGCAGTATTTT. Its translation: CASRRGGAAADTQYF.

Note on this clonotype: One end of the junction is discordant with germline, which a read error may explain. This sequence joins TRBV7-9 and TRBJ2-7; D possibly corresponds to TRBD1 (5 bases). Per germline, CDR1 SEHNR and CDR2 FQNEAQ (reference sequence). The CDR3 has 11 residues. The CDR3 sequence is CASSFMTERYF. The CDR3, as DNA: TGTGCCAGCAGCTTTATGACAGAGCGGTACTTC.

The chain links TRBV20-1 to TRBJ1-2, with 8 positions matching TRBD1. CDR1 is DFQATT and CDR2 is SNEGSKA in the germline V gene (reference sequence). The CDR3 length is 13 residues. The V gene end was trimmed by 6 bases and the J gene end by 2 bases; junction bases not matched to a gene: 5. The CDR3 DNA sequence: TGCAGTGCGCGGGACAGGCTGAACTATGGCTACACCTTC. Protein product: CSARDRLNYGYTF.

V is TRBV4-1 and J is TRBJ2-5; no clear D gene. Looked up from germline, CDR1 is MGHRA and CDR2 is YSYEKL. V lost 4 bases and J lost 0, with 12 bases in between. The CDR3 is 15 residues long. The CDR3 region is CASSLGPIHQETQYF. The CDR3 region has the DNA TGCGCCAGCAGCCTTGGGCCCATCCACCAAGAGACCCAGTACTTC.

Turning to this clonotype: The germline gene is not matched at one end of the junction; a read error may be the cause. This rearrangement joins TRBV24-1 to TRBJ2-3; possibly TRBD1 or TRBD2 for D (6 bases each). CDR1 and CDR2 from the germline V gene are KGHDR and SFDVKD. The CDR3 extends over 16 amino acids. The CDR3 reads CATSAPRGPRTDTQYF. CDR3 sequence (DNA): TGTGCCACAAGTGCCCCCCGGGGGCCCCGCACAGATACGCAGTATTTT.

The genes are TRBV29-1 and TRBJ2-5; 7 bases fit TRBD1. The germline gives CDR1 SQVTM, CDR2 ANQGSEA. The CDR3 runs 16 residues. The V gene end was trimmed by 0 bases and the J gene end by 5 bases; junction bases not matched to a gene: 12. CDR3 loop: CSVEDALDTTGETQYF. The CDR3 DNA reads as TGCAGCGTTGAAGATGCGTTGGACACGACAGGGGAGACCCAGTACTTC.

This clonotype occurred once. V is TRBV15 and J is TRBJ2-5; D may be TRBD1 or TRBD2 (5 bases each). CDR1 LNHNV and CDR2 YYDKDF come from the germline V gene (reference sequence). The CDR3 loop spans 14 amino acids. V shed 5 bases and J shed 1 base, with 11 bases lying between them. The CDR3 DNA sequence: TGTGCCACCAGCTACCGGGACGGCCAAGAGACCCAGTACTTC. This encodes CATSYRDGQETQYF.

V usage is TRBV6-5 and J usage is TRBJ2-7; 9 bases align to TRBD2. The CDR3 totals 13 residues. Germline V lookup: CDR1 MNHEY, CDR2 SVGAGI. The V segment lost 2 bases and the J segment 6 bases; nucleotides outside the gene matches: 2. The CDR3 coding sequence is TGTGCCAGCAGTTACGGTAGCGGGAGCGAGCAGTACTTC. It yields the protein CASSYGSGSEQYF.

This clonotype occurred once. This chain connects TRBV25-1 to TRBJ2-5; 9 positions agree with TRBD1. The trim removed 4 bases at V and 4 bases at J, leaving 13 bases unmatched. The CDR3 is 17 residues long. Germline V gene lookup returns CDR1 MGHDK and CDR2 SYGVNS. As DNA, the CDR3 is TGTGCCAGCAGTGGGGGGACAGGGTCTGGGAGCGGAGAGACCCAGTACTTC. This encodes CASSGGTGSGSGETQYF.

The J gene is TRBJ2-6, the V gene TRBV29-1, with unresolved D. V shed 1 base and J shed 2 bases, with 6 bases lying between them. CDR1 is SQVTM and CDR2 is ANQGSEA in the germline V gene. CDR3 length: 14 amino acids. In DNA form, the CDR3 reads TGCAGCGTTGAAGGGCCCCCTGGGGCCAACGTCCTGACTTTC. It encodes CSVEGPPGANVLTF.

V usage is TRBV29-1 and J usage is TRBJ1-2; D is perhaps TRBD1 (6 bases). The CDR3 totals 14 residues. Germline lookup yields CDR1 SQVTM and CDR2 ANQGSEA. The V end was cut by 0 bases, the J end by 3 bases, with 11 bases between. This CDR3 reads CSVEDRGTHYGYTF. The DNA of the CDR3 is TGCAGCGTTGAAGATAGGGGGACACACTATGGCTACACCTTC.

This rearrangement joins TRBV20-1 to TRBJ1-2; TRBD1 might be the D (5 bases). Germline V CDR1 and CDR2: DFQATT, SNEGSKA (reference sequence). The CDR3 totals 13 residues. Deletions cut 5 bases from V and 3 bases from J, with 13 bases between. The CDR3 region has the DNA TGCAGTGCTGCTCCGGGACTACACTATGGCTACACCTTC. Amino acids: CSAAPGLHYGYTF.